Shown below are 32 T cell receptor beta chains from a single sample sequenced in a study of tumor T cells in aggressive B-cell lymphoma. Profiled with immunoSEQ multiplex PCR; TCRdb holds only in-frame clones, not every one. The sample holds some 11,000 clones, over 90% seen once. Sequencing was performed on tumor tissue. The source is an adult with diffuse large B cell lymphoma.

The CDR3 sequence is CASNDRNTGELFF. CDR3 nucleotides: TGTGCCAGCAATGACAGGAACACCGGGGAGCTGTTTTTT. The rearrangement links TRBV7-9 to TRBJ2-2; a weak D match, TRBD1 (5 bases). The CDR3 totals 13 residues. Per the germline V gene, CDR1 is SEHNR and CDR2 is FQNEAQ (reference sequence). Trimming stripped 7 bases from V and 1 base from J, with 7 bases between.

The V gene is TRBV27, the J gene TRBJ2-3; the match to TRBD1 covers 7 bases. The CDR3 is made up of 16 amino acids. Germline values: CDR1 MNHEY, CDR2 SMNVEV (reference sequence). V shed 7 bases, J shed 3 bases, and the junction held 13 bases outside the gene matches. CDR3 sequence reads: CASNPMTGPTTDTQYF. The CDR3 DNA is TGTGCCAGCAATCCCATGACAGGGCCCACTACAGATACGCAGTATTTT.

This chain uses TRBV7-9 with TRBJ1-5, with D maybe TRBD1 (6 bases). CDR1 SEHNR and CDR2 FQNEAQ come from the germline V gene (reference sequence). This CDR3 is built from 12 residues. V shed 2 bases and J shed 7 bases, with 6 bases lying between them. The CDR3 spells CASSLQGQPQHF. The CDR3 DNA is TGTGCCAGCAGCTTACAGGGGCAGCCCCAGCATTTT.

The V call is TRBV27, the J call TRBJ2-7; 8 bases agree with TRBD2. V trimming: 7 bases; J trimming: 3 bases; junction bases outside the gene matches: 5. The CDR3 length is 13 residues. Germline V gives CDR1 MNHEY, CDR2 SMNVEV (reference sequence). As DNA, the CDR3 is TGTGCCAGCACCACTAGCGGAGGCTACGAGCAGTACTTC. Protein sequence: CASTTSGGYEQYF.

The chain recombines TRBV5-8 with TRBJ2-1, with 10 bases identical to TRBD2. The trim removed 2 bases at V and 4 bases at J, leaving 3 bases unmatched. The germline V gene encodes CDR1 SGHTS and CDR2 YDEGEE. This CDR3 comprises 15 residues. The CDR3 nucleotides read TGTGCCAGCAGCTTAGCGGGGGGGCTATACAATGAGCAGTTCTTC. It encodes CASSLAGGLYNEQFF.

The chain joins TRBV2 to TRBJ1-5; D is possibly TRBD1 (6 bases). The germline gives CDR1 SNHLY, CDR2 FYNNEI. Trimming shortened V by 4 bases and J by 6 bases, and 10 bases separated the two germline ends. This CDR3 has 13 residues. CDR3 amino acids: CASSGGQGQPQHF. The DNA of the CDR3 is TGTGCCAGCAGTGGGGGGCAGGGTCAGCCCCAGCATTTT.

This chain joins TRBV5-1 and TRBJ1-1, with D possibly TRBD1 on 5 matching bases. This CDR3 is built from 15 residues. Germline lookup yields CDR1 SGHRS and CDR2 YFSETQ. V lost 0 bases to trimming and J lost 0 bases, with 9 bases between them. CDR3 amino acids: CASSLAQQVNTEAFF. CDR3 sequence (DNA): TGCGCCAGCAGCTTGGCCCAACAGGTGAACACTGAAGCTTTCTTT. Filled out from reference TRBV5-1 and TRBJ1-1, the complete variable domain reads KAGVTQTPRYLIKTRGQQVTLSCSPISGHRSVSWYQQTPGQGLQFLFEYFSETQRNKGNFPGRFSGRQFSNSRSEMNVSTLELGDSALYLCASSLAQQVNTEAFFGQGTRLTVV.

DNA for the CDR3: TGTGCCAGCAGTTACTCCGGGATTGAGCAGTTCTTC. Protein: CASSYSGIEQFF. The rearrangement joins TRBV6-5 to TRBJ2-1; D may be TRBD2 (5 bases). The CDR3 runs to 12 residues. Trimming took 0 bases from V and 9 from J, leaving 6 bases between them. Germline values: CDR1 MNHEY, CDR2 SVGAGI.

This chain uses TRBV5-1 with TRBJ2-7; TRBD1 might be the D (7 bases). The V end lost 0 bases, the J end lost 6 bases, and 13 bases lay between the germline ends. The CDR3 loop spans 14 amino acids. The germline CDR1 and CDR2 sequences are SGHRS and YFSETQ. CDR3 nucleotide sequence: TGCGCCAGCAGCTTGGATCGACAGGGAGGCGAGCAGTACTTC. Translation: CASSLDRQGGEQYF. Full variable domain (rest looked up from reference TRBV5-1 and TRBJ2-7): KAGVTQTPRYLIKTRGQQVTLSCSPISGHRSVSWYQQTPGQGLQFLFEYFSETQRNKGNFPGRFSGRQFSNSRSEMNVSTLELGDSALYLCASSLDRQGGEQYFGPGTRLTVT.

The chain links TRBV5-1 to TRBJ1-1; the D is unclear. The CDR3 sequence is 12 residues long. CDR1 SGHRS and CDR2 YFSETQ come from the germline V gene. Deletions cut 6 bases from V and 0 bases from J, with 6 bases between. For the CDR3, the DNA is TGCGCCAGCAAGGAGATGAACACTGAAGCTTTCTTT. Residues: CASKEMNTEAFF.

V usage is TRBV9 and J usage is TRBJ2-5; 9 bases are shared with TRBD2. The assigned J gene may be wrong: the sequence end matches TRBJ2-7 better. The CDR3 has 15 residues. Germline V gene sequence: CDR1 SGDLS, CDR2 YYNGEE. For the CDR3, the DNA is TGTGCCAGCAGCGTAGGTCGCGGGAGGGACTACGAGCAGTACTTC. It encodes CASSVGRGRDYEQYF.

This clone has only one observation. CDR3 loop: CAISESQITEAFF. CDR3 coding DNA: TGTGCCATCAGTGAGTCTCAGATAACCGAAGCTTTCTTT. The chain links TRBV10-3 to TRBJ1-1; D is ambiguous. The length of the CDR3 is 13 residues. The germline V and J ends were trimmed by 0 bases and 8 bases, with 10 bases remaining between them. The germline gives CDR1 ENHRY, CDR2 SYGVKD.

The rearrangement joins TRBV18 to TRBJ1-3, with 7 bases fitting TRBD1. The J segment lost 2 bases and the V segment lost 2 bases, leaving 12 bases of the junction unmatched. Germline CDR1 is KGHSH and CDR2 is LQKENI. The CDR3 contains 18 residues. CDR3 DNA: TGTGCCAGCTCACCAACCCTTCGAGGAGGACAGGCTGGAAACACCATATATTTT. This gives the protein CASSPTLRGGQAGNTIYF.

This clone was seen more than once but under ten times. The genes are TRBV28 and TRBJ2-6; D possibly corresponds to TRBD1 (5 bases). Trimming took off 3 bases at V and 2 bases at J, with 8 bases between the two ends. The V gene's germline CDR1 is MDHEN and CDR2 SYDVKM. CDR3 length: 15 amino acids. This chain's CDR3 is CASSLEGAGANVLTF. DNA for the CDR3: TGTGCCAGCAGTTTGGAAGGGGCTGGGGCCAACGTCCTGACTTTC.

The V call is TRBV11-2, the J call TRBJ2-6; 8 bases fit TRBD1. V lost 2 bases, J lost 9 bases, and 9 bases stayed unmatched. The CDR3 runs 16 residues. Germline V gene lookup returns CDR1 SGHAT and CDR2 FQNNGV. As DNA, the CDR3 is TGTGCCAGCAGCTTACAAACCGGACAGGGTGACAACGTCCTGACTTTC. It yields the protein CASSLQTGQGDNVLTF.

This chain uses TRBV6-6 with TRBJ1-6, with 8 positions matching TRBD1. This CDR3 spans 16 amino acids. V was pared by 0 bases and J by 10 bases, with 8 bases of the junction left unmatched. Germline-derived CDR1 and CDR2 are MNHNY and SVGAGI (reference sequence). For the CDR3, the DNA is TGTGCCAGCAGTTACTCGAAGACAGGGGACGGGTCACCCCTCCACTTT. This sequence encodes CASSYSKTGDGSPLHF.

This chain uses TRBV19 with TRBJ1-2; D may be TRBD1 (6 bases). Per the germline V gene, CDR1 is LNHDA and CDR2 is SQIVND (reference sequence). The CDR3 has 13 amino acids. Between the trimmed V and J ends, which lost 7 bases and 5 bases, there was a span of 14 bases. The CDR3 loop reads CASNGGRRYGYTF. CDR3 sequence (DNA): TGTGCCAGTAACGGGGGGCGCCGGTATGGCTACACCTTC. The entire variable domain, with the rest obtained from reference TRBV19 and TRBJ1-2, is as follows: DGGITQSPKYLFRKEGQNVTLSCEQNLNHDAMYWYRQDPGQGLRLIYYSQIVNDFQKGDIAEGYSVSREKKESFPLTVTSAQKNPTAFYLCASNGGRRYGYTFGSGTRLTVV.

This sequence joins TRBV2 and TRBJ2-1, with 9 bases aligning to TRBD1. Looked up from germline, CDR1 is SNHLY and CDR2 is FYNNEI. Trimming took 7 bases from V and 7 from J; bases not matched to a gene: 8. CDR3 length: 14 residues. The CDR3 loop reads CASIRTGVMNEQFF. The CDR3 DNA follows: TGTGCCAGCATACGGACAGGGGTAATGAATGAGCAGTTCTTC.

The chain is built from TRBV14 and TRBJ1-1; D is possibly TRBD1 (6 bases). The V gene's germline CDR1 is SGHDN and CDR2 FVKESK. The CDR3 is made up of 13 amino acids. V was clipped by 1 base and J by 13 bases, with 16 bases between them. CDR3 residues: CASSQAPGAAVFF. The CDR3 DNA follows: TGTGCCAGCAGCCAAGCCCCAGGGGCCGCCGTTTTCTTT.

V gene TRBV6-1 combines with J gene TRBJ1-5; TRBD1 is a possible D gene (6 bases). CDR3 size: 17 residues. CDR1 and CDR2 from the germline V gene are MNHNS and SASEGT. V shed 4 bases and J shed 3 bases, with 19 bases lying between them. The CDR3: CASSVHRGGINNQPQHF. CDR3 nucleotide sequence: TGTGCCAGCAGTGTCCATAGGGGGGGCATCAACAATCAGCCCCAGCATTTT.

V usage is TRBV6-1 and J usage is TRBJ2-7; tentative D call: TRBD1 (6 bases). The V end lost 7 bases, the J end lost 4 bases, and 11 bases lay between the germline ends. The CDR3 is 12 residues long. CDR1 and CDR2 (germline): MNHNS, SASEGT. This CDR3 reads CASTGHLYEQYF. CDR3 DNA: TGTGCCAGCACGGGACACCTTTACGAGCAGTACTTC.

V is TRBV7-2 and J is TRBJ1-2; D unclear. The CDR3 runs to 15 residues. V dropped 5 bases and J dropped 0 bases, with 13 bases sitting between them. Germline assignment: CDR1 SGHTA and CDR2 FQGNSA. As DNA, the CDR3 is TGTGCCAGCAGCCCCCCCCGGGGAACTAACTATGGCTACACCTTC. Its translation: CASSPPRGTNYGYTF. Using reference TRBV7-2 and TRBJ1-2 for the parts outside the CDR3, the full variable domain is GAGVSQSPSNKVTEKGKDVELRCDPISGHTALYWYRQSLGQGLEFLIYFQGNSAPDKSGLPSDRFSAERTGGSVSTLTIQRTQQEDSAVYLCASSPPRGTNYGYTFGSGTRLTVV.

This chain links TRBV15 with TRBJ1-5; TRBD1 matches at 7 bases. V lost 2 bases to trimming and J lost 4 bases; unmatched junction nucleotides: 8. Germline V lookup: CDR1 LNHNV, CDR2 YYDKDF (reference sequence). This CDR3 has 16 amino acids. The CDR3 here is CATSRPLDRANQPQHF. The DNA of the CDR3 is TGTGCCACCAGCAGACCTCTTGACAGGGCGAATCAGCCCCAGCATTTT.

The V gene is TRBV5-1, the J gene TRBJ2-6; 14 bases fit TRBD2. Germline V gene sequence: CDR1 SGHRS, CDR2 YFSETQ. The CDR3 has 19 amino acids. V lost 4 bases to trimming and J lost 0 bases; unmatched junction nucleotides: 6. CDR3 in DNA: TGCGCCAGCAGCCTGGGACTAGCGGGGGTCTACTCTGGGGCCAACGTCCTGACTTTC. It translates to CASSLGLAGVYSGANVLTF.

J is TRBJ1-1 and V is TRBV5-1, with D possibly being TRBD1 (5 bases). V was shortened by 1 base and J by 2 bases, with 9 bases between the two germline ends. There are 14 residues in the CDR3. Per germline, CDR1 SGHRS and CDR2 YFSETQ. The DNA for the CDR3 is TGCGCCAGCAGCTTGCAGGGAGGCAACACTGAAGCTTTCTTT. Translated, it gives CASSLQGGNTEAFF.

This clone was observed once. The chain carries TRBV7-9 and TRBJ2-5, with TRBD1 matching 11 bases. With V trimmed by 5 bases and J by 1 base, 3 bases remained unmatched. The CDR3 covers 15 residues. Germline V gene lookup returns CDR1 SEHNR and CDR2 FQNEAQ (reference sequence). As DNA, the CDR3 is TGTGCCAGCAGCGAGGGGACAGGGGGCCAAGAGACCCAGTACTTC. It translates to CASSEGTGGQETQYF.

This rearrangement joins TRBV5-1 to TRBJ1-1; no definite D call. Germline assignment: CDR1 SGHRS and CDR2 YFSETQ. The CDR3 is made up of 16 amino acids. V was clipped by 1 base and J by 3 bases, with 16 bases between them. CDR3 nucleotide sequence: TGCGCCAGCAGCTTGAAATCACGAGGGTGGGACACTGAAGCTTTCTTT. The encoded protein is CASSLKSRGWDTEAFF.

The rearrangement links TRBV27 to TRBJ2-2, with a possible D match to TRBD1 (6 bases). V was clipped by 6 bases and J by 3 bases, with 20 bases between them. The CDR3 sequence is 17 residues long. The germline CDR1 and CDR2 sequences are MNHEY and SMNVEV (reference sequence). The CDR3 protein is CASSATAGVLYTGELFF. CDR3 DNA: TGTGCCAGCAGCGCTACGGCAGGGGTCCTATACACCGGGGAGCTGTTTTTT.

Concerning this clone: A junction boundary mismatches the germline segment, possibly from a read error. This chain connects TRBV6-5 to TRBJ2-4; 8 bases line up with TRBD1. CDR3 length: 14 residues. Germline V gives CDR1 MNHEY, CDR2 SVGAGI. The CDR3 is CASSPGQGLNIQYF. CDR3 coding DNA: TGTGCCAGCAGCCCAGGACAGGGATTGAACATTCAATACTTC.

This chain uses TRBV7-9 with TRBJ1-5, with 7 bases identical to TRBD1. The CDR3 runs to 14 residues. Germline CDR1 is SEHNR and CDR2 is FQNEAQ (reference sequence). V was pared by 4 bases and J by 4 bases, with 4 bases of the junction left unmatched. CDR3 residues: CASSSTGANQPQHF. In nucleotides, the CDR3 is TGTGCCAGCAGCTCAACAGGGGCTAATCAGCCCCAGCATTTT.

The chain employs TRBV10-3 and TRBJ1-6, with D hard to call. CDR1 and CDR2 (germline): ENHRY, SYGVKD. Trimming took 4 bases from V and 5 from J, leaving 9 bases between them. The CDR3 totals 14 residues. The CDR3 protein is CAISGARDNSPLHF. CDR3 coding DNA: TGTGCCATCAGTGGGGCCAGAGATAATTCACCCCTCCACTTT.

This sequence joins TRBV5-4 and TRBJ2-3; 8 bases fit TRBD1. CDR3 length equals 14 residues. The V gene's germline CDR1 is SGHNT and CDR2 YYREEE (reference sequence). Trimming at V came to 3 bases and at J to 1 base, leaving 1 base not matched to a gene. The CDR3 DNA reads TGTGCCAGCAGCTCGGACAGGGGCACAGATACGCAGTATTTT. Translated: CASSSDRGTDTQYF.